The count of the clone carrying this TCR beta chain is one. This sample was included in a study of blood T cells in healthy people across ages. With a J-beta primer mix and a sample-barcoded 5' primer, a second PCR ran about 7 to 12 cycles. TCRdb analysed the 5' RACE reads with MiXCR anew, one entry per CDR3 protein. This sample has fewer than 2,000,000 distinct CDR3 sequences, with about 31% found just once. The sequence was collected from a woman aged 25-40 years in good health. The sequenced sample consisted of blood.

The CDR3 region is CASSHDGRGEQYF. Here the CDR3 DNA reads TGTGCCAGCAGCCATGACGGGAGGGGCGAGCAGTACTTC. The chain carries TRBV11-1 and TRBJ2-4, with TRBD2 identical over 8 bases. The J call is in doubt because the DNA end fits TRBJ2-7 better. Looked up from germline, CDR1 is SGHAT and CDR2 is FQDESV (reference sequence). This CDR3 comprises 13 residues.